This is a list of T cell receptor beta chains from one sample in a study of TIL therapy for anti-PD-1-resistant metastatic lung cancer. Assay: immunoSEQ multiplex PCR; the TCRdb copy retains only in-frame clones and omits some. The sample lists 45,000 to 60,000 clones, roughly 78% occurring once. This sample comprised blood, obtained at baseline. Source of these receptors: a woman aged 30 to 85 with non-small cell lung cancer. Each CDR3 is given with its conserved first and last residue. The D gene is left open where the match is weak. The size field is filled for only some rows; it gives once, few, many or a size class.

clone_size: NA; d_call: NA; v_call: TRBV9; j_call: TRBJ2-3; cdr3_nt: TGTGCCAGCAGCGCAGAGGACAGCTACACAGATACGCAGTATTTT; cdr3_aa: CASSAEDSYTDTQYF
clone_size: NA; d_call: TRBD1; v_call: TRBV5-6; j_call: TRBJ2-2; cdr3_nt: TGTGCCAGCAGTTATGGAACAGGGGCGAAGAACACCGGGGAGCTGTTTTTT; cdr3_aa: CASSYGTGAKNTGELFF
clone_size: NA; d_call: NA; v_call: TRBV2; j_call: TRBJ2-7; cdr3_nt: TGTGCCAGCAGTGAAGACGCGGGGTACGAGCAGTACTTC; cdr3_aa: CASSEDAGYEQYF
clone_size: NA; d_call: NA; v_call: TRBV28; j_call: TRBJ1-4; cdr3_nt: TGTGCCAGCAGTTTTAGGGTTAGGGAAAAACTGTTTTTT; cdr3_aa: CASSFRVREKLFF
clone_size: NA; d_call: TRBD1; v_call: TRBV28; j_call: TRBJ2-6; cdr3_nt: TGTGCCAGCAGTCCCCGGACAGGGCGAAAGTCTGGGGCCAACGTCCTGACTTTC; cdr3_aa: CASSPRTGRKSGANVLTF
clone_size: NA; d_call: NA; v_call: TRBV10-2; j_call: TRBJ2-6; cdr3_nt: TGCGCCAGCAGTGAAGGAATACACTCTGGGGCCAACGTCCTGACTTTC; cdr3_aa: CASSEGIHSGANVLTF
clone_size: NA; d_call: NA; v_call: TRBV4-2; j_call: TRBJ1-1; cdr3_nt: TGTGCCAGCAGCCAAGATACGGGGGGTCGGAACACTGAAGCTTTCTTT; cdr3_aa: CASSQDTGGRNTEAFF
clone_size: few; d_call: NA; v_call: TRBV7-7; j_call: TRBJ2-1; cdr3_nt: TGTGCCAGCAGCTTAAGGCCTTGGGTTGCCTACTTCGATGAGCAGTTCTTC; cdr3_aa: CASSLRPWVAYFDEQFF
clone_size: NA; d_call: NA; v_call: TRBV10-3; j_call: TRBJ1-4; cdr3_nt: TGTGCCATCAGTGAGAGTAGCACGGATCCTAATGAAAAACTGTTTTTT; cdr3_aa: CAISESSTDPNEKLFF
clone_size: few; d_call: TRBD1; v_call: TRBV27; j_call: TRBJ1-2; cdr3_nt: TGTGCCAGCAGTCCTCCCAGGACAGGGGCTAACTATGGCTACACCTTC; cdr3_aa: CASSPPRTGANYGYTF
clone_size: few; d_call: NA; v_call: TRBV5-1; j_call: TRBJ1-6; cdr3_nt: TGCGCCAGCAGCCCGGGTATAGGCACCAATTCACCCCTCCACTTT; cdr3_aa: CASSPGIGTNSPLHF
clone_size: NA; d_call: TRBD2; v_call: TRBV6-1; j_call: TRBJ2-1; cdr3_nt: TGTGCCAGCAGTGCACTGACAGGGGTGGGACTAGCGGGAGGTTCCAATGAGCAGTTCTTC; cdr3_aa: CASSALTGVGLAGGSNEQFF
clone_size: NA; d_call: NA; v_call: TRBV19; j_call: TRBJ1-1; cdr3_nt: TGTGCCAGTAGTCTCACAGGGAATAGGAAAGCTTTCTTT; cdr3_aa: CASSLTGNRKAFF
clone_size: NA; d_call: NA; v_call: TRBV18; j_call: TRBJ2-7; cdr3_nt: TGTGCCAGCTCACCAGGAGAGACGACCGCGTACGAGCAGTACTTC; cdr3_aa: CASSPGETTAYEQYF
clone_size: NA; d_call: NA; v_call: TRBV11-2; j_call: TRBJ2-3; cdr3_nt: TGTGCCAGCAGCTTAGGGCTAGCGTCGACAGATACGCAGTATTTT; cdr3_aa: CASSLGLASTDTQYF
clone_size: NA; d_call: TRBD2; v_call: TRBV5-1; j_call: TRBJ2-7; cdr3_nt: TGCGCCAGCAGCTTGTATTTGGGGGGACTAGAGATCTACGAGCAGTACTTC; cdr3_aa: CASSLYLGGLEIYEQYF
clone_size: NA; d_call: TRBD1; v_call: TRBV19; j_call: TRBJ1-2; cdr3_nt: TGTGCCAGTAGTATTTTACGACAGGGTCGGGTAGGCTACACCTTC; cdr3_aa: CASSILRQGRVGYTF
clone_size: NA; d_call: NA; v_call: TRBV11-2; j_call: TRBJ2-2; cdr3_nt: TGTGCCAGCAGCTTAATGGGGGTAATCACCGGGGAGCTGTTTTTT; cdr3_aa: CASSLMGVITGELFF
clone_size: NA; d_call: NA; v_call: TRBV5-6; j_call: TRBJ1-5; cdr3_nt: TGTGCCAGCAGTCTCTGGGGGGCGACGAGCAATCAGCCCCAGCATTTT; cdr3_aa: CASSLWGATSNQPQHF
clone_size: few; d_call: NA; v_call: TRBV18; j_call: TRBJ2-3; cdr3_nt: TGTGCCAGCTCACCAAGTCTTGGCGGGGCGACAGATACGCAGTATTTT; cdr3_aa: CASSPSLGGATDTQYF
clone_size: NA; d_call: TRBD2; v_call: TRBV9; j_call: TRBJ2-7; cdr3_nt: TGTGCCAGCAGCGTGACTAGCGGGAACTACGAGCAGTACTTC; cdr3_aa: CASSVTSGNYEQYF
clone_size: NA; d_call: TRBD1; v_call: TRBV29-1; j_call: TRBJ2-3; cdr3_nt: TGCAGCGTTGATCGGACAGGGACAGATACGCAGTATTTT; cdr3_aa: CSVDRTGTDTQYF
clone_size: NA; d_call: TRBD2; v_call: TRBV2; j_call: TRBJ2-7; cdr3_nt: TGTGCCAGCCAGCGGGAGCTGGGGGGGCAGTACTTC; cdr3_aa: CASQRELGGQYF
clone_size: once; d_call: NA; v_call: TRBV5-1; j_call: TRBJ1-1; cdr3_nt: TGCGCCAGCAGCTTGATTGCGGATGAAGCTTTCTTT; cdr3_aa: CASSLIADEAFF
clone_size: NA; d_call: TRBD2; v_call: TRBV7-9; j_call: TRBJ2-5; cdr3_nt: TGTGCCAGCAGCTTAACTGGACTAGCGGAACAAGGGACCCAGTACTTC; cdr3_aa: CASSLTGLAEQGTQYF
clone_size: NA; d_call: TRBD1; v_call: TRBV6-5; j_call: TRBJ1-5; cdr3_nt: TGTGCCAGCAGTTTCTACAGGGGCCAGCCCCAGCATTTT; cdr3_aa: CASSFYRGQPQHF
clone_size: few; d_call: NA; v_call: TRBV11-2; j_call: TRBJ1-2; cdr3_nt: TGTGCCAGCAGCTTAGAGTGGGGCACCGACTATGGCTACACCTTC; cdr3_aa: CASSLEWGTDYGYTF
clone_size: NA; d_call: NA; v_call: TRBV28; j_call: TRBJ1-4; cdr3_nt: TGTGCCAGCAGTTTATTAGGCCCTAATGCGGGGACTAATGAAAAACTGTTTTTT; cdr3_aa: CASSLLGPNAGTNEKLFF
clone_size: NA; d_call: TRBD1; v_call: TRBV7-2; j_call: TRBJ1-4; cdr3_nt: TGTGCCAGCAGCCCGCAACAGGGGGCAGGCGAAAAACTGTTTTTT; cdr3_aa: CASSPQQGAGEKLFF
clone_size: NA; d_call: NA; v_call: TRBV6-5; j_call: TRBJ2-5; cdr3_nt: TGTGCCAGCAGTTATTTCTTCCGAGAGACCCAGTACTTC; cdr3_aa: CASSYFFRETQYF
clone_size: NA; d_call: NA; v_call: TRBV6-1; j_call: TRBJ1-2; cdr3_nt: TGTGCCAGCAGTGAACCCCGGGAAATCTATGGCTACACCTTC; cdr3_aa: CASSEPREIYGYTF
clone_size: NA; d_call: NA; v_call: TRBV10-3; j_call: TRBJ1-2; cdr3_nt: TGTGCCATCAGTGGACAGGATGCTAACTATGGCTACACCTTC; cdr3_aa: CAISGQDANYGYTF
clone_size: NA; d_call: TRBD2; v_call: TRBV19; j_call: TRBJ2-1; cdr3_nt: TGTGCCAGTCAGGGACTAGCGGGAGGCTCCTACAATGAGCAGTTCTTC; cdr3_aa: CASQGLAGGSYNEQFF
clone_size: NA; d_call: NA; v_call: TRBV7-9; j_call: TRBJ1-2; cdr3_nt: TGTGCCAGCAGCTTCGGGACATCCCCTAACTATGGCTACACCTTC; cdr3_aa: CASSFGTSPNYGYTF
clone_size: once; d_call: NA; v_call: TRBV5-1; j_call: TRBJ2-1; cdr3_nt: TGCGCCAGCAGCCCGCTTGGGGGAAGTGAATGGAATGAGCAGTTCTTC; cdr3_aa: CASSPLGGSEWNEQFF
clone_size: NA; d_call: NA; v_call: TRBV20-1; j_call: TRBJ2-1; cdr3_nt: TGCAGTGCTAGCACCGGAAATGAGCAGTTCTTC; cdr3_aa: CSASTGNEQFF
clone_size: once; d_call: NA; v_call: TRBV11-2; j_call: TRBJ1-2; cdr3_nt: TGTGCCAGCAGCTTGCAGGTTAACTATGGCTACACCTTC; cdr3_aa: CASSLQVNYGYTF
clone_size: NA; d_call: NA; v_call: TRBV30; j_call: TRBJ2-3; cdr3_nt: TGTGCCTGGAGTGAGGTGCCAGGCACAGATACGCAGTATTTT; cdr3_aa: CAWSEVPGTDTQYF
clone_size: NA; d_call: NA; v_call: TRBV5-3; j_call: TRBJ2-6; cdr3_nt: TGTGCCAGAAGCTTGGGACCGGGACTGAAAATTTCTGGGGCCAACGTCCTGACTTTC; cdr3_aa: CARSLGPGLKISGANVLTF
clone_size: NA; d_call: TRBD2; v_call: TRBV7-2; j_call: TRBJ2-2; cdr3_nt: TGTGCCAGCAGCTCCCCCCCTAGCGGGGGGAGGTACACCGGGGAGCTGTTTTTT; cdr3_aa: CASSSPPSGGRYTGELFF
clone_size: NA; d_call: NA; v_call: TRBV7-9; j_call: TRBJ1-2; cdr3_nt: TGTGCCAGCAGCTCCCGGGTCTTGGGGGGCTACACCTTC; cdr3_aa: CASSSRVLGGYTF
clone_size: NA; d_call: TRBD1; v_call: TRBV29-1; j_call: TRBJ1-2; cdr3_nt: TGCAGCGCCTGGCTGGGACAGGGGCGCAGTAACTATGGCTACACCTTC; cdr3_aa: CSAWLGQGRSNYGYTF
clone_size: NA; d_call: NA; v_call: TRBV5-1; j_call: TRBJ1-2; cdr3_nt: TGCGCCAGCAGCTTGGAATGGGGGCTCTATGGCTACACCTTC; cdr3_aa: CASSLEWGLYGYTF
clone_size: NA; d_call: TRBD1; v_call: TRBV6-5; j_call: TRBJ2-7; cdr3_nt: TGTGCCAGCAGTTTATTGGACAGGGACGAGCAGTACTTC; cdr3_aa: CASSLLDRDEQYF
clone_size: NA; d_call: NA; v_call: TRBV20-1; j_call: TRBJ1-1; cdr3_nt: TGCAGTGCTCAGGACAGCACTGAAGCTTTCTTT; cdr3_aa: CSAQDSTEAFF
clone_size: NA; d_call: TRBD1; v_call: TRBV9; j_call: TRBJ2-7; cdr3_nt: TGTGCCAGCAGCGTAGGGGGACAGGGATTTTACGAGCAGTACTTC; cdr3_aa: CASSVGGQGFYEQYF
clone_size: NA; d_call: NA; v_call: TRBV19; j_call: TRBJ2-4; cdr3_nt: TGTGCCAGTAGTATAGCCCTTCCCAAGAGAGCCAAAAACATTCAGTACTTC; cdr3_aa: CASSIALPKRAKNIQYF
clone_size: few; d_call: NA; v_call: TRBV5-1; j_call: TRBJ2-7; cdr3_nt: TGCGCCAGCAGCGGCGACTACGAGCAGTACTTC; cdr3_aa: CASSGDYEQYF
clone_size: NA; d_call: NA; v_call: TRBV30; j_call: TRBJ1-1; cdr3_nt: TGTGCCTGGTCAATTGCGAGGCTACTTAACACTGAAGCTTTCTTT; cdr3_aa: CAWSIARLLNTEAFF
clone_size: NA; d_call: NA; v_call: TRBV6-5; j_call: TRBJ1-1; cdr3_nt: TGTGCCAGCAGTCCGCAGGGGTTGGCTGAAGCTTTCTTT; cdr3_aa: CASSPQGLAEAFF
clone_size: NA; d_call: NA; v_call: TRBV6-5; j_call: TRBJ2-3; cdr3_nt: TGTGCCAGCAGTTACTCCCCAGTATCAGATACGCAGTATTTT; cdr3_aa: CASSYSPVSDTQYF
clone_size: NA; d_call: NA; v_call: TRBV5-8; j_call: TRBJ2-6; cdr3_nt: TGTGCCAGCAGCCTCCCGGGGGTCGGGGCCAACGTCCTGACTTTC; cdr3_aa: CASSLPGVGANVLTF
clone_size: once; d_call: NA; v_call: TRBV6-1; j_call: TRBJ1-2; cdr3_nt: TGTGCCAGCAGTGGGGAGACGGAAAGCTACACCTTC; cdr3_aa: CASSGETESYTF
clone_size: NA; d_call: TRBD1; v_call: TRBV7-2; j_call: TRBJ2-7; cdr3_nt: TGTGCCAGCAGTTTCCAGACGGGACAGGCTACCTACGAGCAGTACTTC; cdr3_aa: CASSFQTGQATYEQYF
clone_size: few; d_call: NA; v_call: TRBV25-1; j_call: TRBJ1-4; cdr3_nt: TGTGCCAGCAGTGAATCTCCAACAGGTTGGACTAATGAAAAACTGTTTTTT; cdr3_aa: CASSESPTGWTNEKLFF